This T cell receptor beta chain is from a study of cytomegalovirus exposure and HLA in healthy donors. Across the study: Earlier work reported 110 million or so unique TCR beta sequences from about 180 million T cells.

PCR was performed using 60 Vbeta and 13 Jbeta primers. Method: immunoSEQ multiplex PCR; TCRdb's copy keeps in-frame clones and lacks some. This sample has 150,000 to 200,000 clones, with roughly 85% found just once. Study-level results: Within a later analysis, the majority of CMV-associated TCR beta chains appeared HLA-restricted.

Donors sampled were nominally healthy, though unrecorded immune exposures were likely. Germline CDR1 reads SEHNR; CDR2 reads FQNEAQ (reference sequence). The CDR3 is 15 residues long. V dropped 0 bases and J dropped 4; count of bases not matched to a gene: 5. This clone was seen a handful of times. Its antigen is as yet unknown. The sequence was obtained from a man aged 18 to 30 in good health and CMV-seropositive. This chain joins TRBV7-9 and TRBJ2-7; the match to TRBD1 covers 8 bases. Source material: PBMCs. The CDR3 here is CASSLAAGGFYEQYF. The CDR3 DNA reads TGTGCCAGCAGCTTAGCCGCAGGGGGCTTTTACGAGCAGTACTTC.